This is a list of T cell receptor beta chains from one sample in a study of radiotherapy plus CTLA-4 blockade in lung cancer. Profiled with immunoSEQ multiplex PCR; TCRdb holds only in-frame clones, not every one. The sample carries over 50,000 clones, 65% to 80% recorded once. Here the sequenced sample was peripheral blood, taken from a patient treated with radiotherapy plus ipilimumab. These receptors were obtained from a human donor with non-small cell lung cancer who had a partial response to radiotherapy plus ipilimumab. Both conserved end residues are part of each CDR3. D genes are given only for firm matches. A row's size may be missing; if present it is once, few, many or a size class.

J gene,clone size,V gene,D gene,CDR3 length,CDR3 DNA,CDR3 protein
TRBJ2-7,NA,TRBV10-3,NA,11,TGTGCCATCAGCGGGACCTACGAGCAGTACTTC,CAISGTYEQYF
TRBJ1-1,NA,TRBV9,NA,15,TGTGCCAGCAGCGTTGGACAGTCTAAGAACACTGAAGCTTTCTTT,CASSVGQSKNTEAFF
TRBJ1-1,NA,TRBV29-1,NA,13,TGCAGCCCCAAGCCCCGGGTAGACACTGAAGCTTTCTTT,CSPKPRVDTEAFF
TRBJ1-6,NA,TRBV7-8,NA,16,TGTGCCAGCAGCATCGGGATACCTTTTTTTAATTCACCCCTCCACTTT,CASSIGIPFFNSPLHF
TRBJ2-7,NA,TRBV7-2,NA,14,TGTGCCAGCAGCTTAGGGGGGCAGGGCCACGAGCAGTACTTC,CASSLGGQGHEQYF
TRBJ2-1,NA,TRBV6-1,NA,15,TGTGCCAGCAGTCGCCCCCGCCGTACTTACAATGAGCAGTTCTTC,CASSRPRRTYNEQFF
TRBJ1-1,NA,TRBV7-9,NA,13,TGTGCCAGCAGCTTCTGGGGGGACACTGAAGCTTTCTTT,CASSFWGDTEAFF
TRBJ1-2,NA,TRBV5-1,NA,14,TGCGCCAGCCGACCAACGGGAGCTAACTATGGCTACACCTTC,CASRPTGANYGYTF
TRBJ2-7,few,TRBV21-1,NA,14,TGTGCCAGCAGCAAAGGGGACAGGGCCTACGAGCAGTACTTC,CASSKGDRAYEQYF
TRBJ1-1,NA,TRBV18,NA,12,TGTGCCAGCTCACCAGGGAGGTACGAAGCTTTCTTT,CASSPGRYEAFF
TRBJ2-7,NA,TRBV5-6,TRBD2,13,TGTGCCAGCAGCCGGACGGGGGGGTGGGAGCAGTACTTC,CASSRTGGWEQYF
TRBJ1-6,NA,TRBV10-3,TRBD1,15,TGTGCCATCAGTGAATCGGACAGGGGACTCTCACCCCTCCACTTT,CAISESDRGLSPLHF
TRBJ2-2,NA,TRBV5-4,TRBD1,14,TGTGCCAGCAGCCCCAAGACAGGGACCGGGGAGCTGTTTTTT,CASSPKTGTGELFF
TRBJ1-5,NA,TRBV19,TRBD1,13,TGTGCCAGTAAGGGACAGGGGTATCAGCCCCAGCATTTT,CASKGQGYQPQHF
TRBJ2-5,NA,TRBV7-2,NA,14,TGTGCCAGCAGCTTAACTCAAAACCAAGAGACCCAGTACTTC,CASSLTQNQETQYF
TRBJ1-1,NA,TRBV28,TRBD1,15,TGTGCCAGCAGTTTGGGCAGGGGGGTCAACACTGAAGCTTTCTTT,CASSLGRGVNTEAFF
TRBJ2-3,NA,TRBV9,TRBD1,15,TGTGCCAGCAGCACAGGGGACACCGGCACAGATACGCAGTATTTT,CASSTGDTGTDTQYF
TRBJ2-3,NA,TRBV29-1,NA,12,TGCAGCGTCGCCGGACGGGGTGGGACGCAGTATTTT,CSVAGRGGTQYF
TRBJ2-6,NA,TRBV27,NA,16,TGTGCCAGCAGTTCCAGGGCTAGCTCTGGGGCCAACGTCCTGACTTTC,CASSSRASSGANVLTF
TRBJ1-6,NA,TRBV4-2,TRBD1,16,TGTGCCAGCAGCCAAGATTGGACAGGATCGTATTCACCCCTCCACTTT,CASSQDWTGSYSPLHF
TRBJ1-1,NA,TRBV4-2,NA,13,TGTGCCAGCAGCCAAGAAGTGGTTACTGTGGCTTTCTTT,CASSQEVVTVAFF
TRBJ2-5,once,TRBV4-1,TRBD1,17,TGCGCCAGCAGCCAAGAAGAAGGGACAGGGGGCTTTGAGACCCAGTACTTC,CASSQEEGTGGFETQYF
TRBJ2-3,NA,TRBV28,TRBD2,15,TGTGCCAGCAGTTTGGGGGGGACTAGCACAGATACGCAGTATTTT,CASSLGGTSTDTQYF
TRBJ2-7,NA,TRBV9,TRBD2,14,TGTGCCAGCTCAAGAAGCGGGGATGCCTACGAGCAGTACTTC,CASSRSGDAYEQYF
TRBJ2-3,NA,TRBV29-1,TRBD1,13,TGCAGCGTTGACCGGGACAGGGTCGGTACGCAGTATTTT,CSVDRDRVGTQYF
TRBJ2-3,NA,TRBV6-6,TRBD2,15,TGTGCCAGCAGCAGACTAGCGGGGGACACAGATACGCAGTATTTT,CASSRLAGDTDTQYF
TRBJ1-1,NA,TRBV18,NA,13,TGTGCCAGCTCACCAGGAAGAGGCACTGAAGCTTTCTTT,CASSPGRGTEAFF
TRBJ1-1,NA,TRBV6-6,NA,14,TGTGCCAGCGGTGGCCCCCGGGGGGCGTCTGAAGCTTTCTTT,CASGGPRGASEAFF
TRBJ2-2,once,TRBV21-1,NA,15,TGTGCCAGCAGCAAAGATCACAGGGGACCCGGGGAGCTGTTTTTT,CASSKDHRGPGELFF
TRBJ2-3,NA,TRBV6-5,NA,12,TGTGCCAGCAGCAGGGATTGGGATACGCAGTATTTT,CASSRDWDTQYF
TRBJ2-3,NA,TRBV15,TRBD2,15,TGTGCCACCAGCCCTAGCGGGGGTTCGATAGATACGCAGTATTTT,CATSPSGGSIDTQYF
TRBJ1-3,NA,TRBV7-2,NA,14,TGTGCCAGCAGCTTAGGAGGATTTGGAAACACCATATATTTT,CASSLGGFGNTIYF
TRBJ2-3,NA,TRBV21-1,NA,20,TGTGCCAGCAGCAAAGCGGATCGGGCTAGCGGGGTGACACTTGGAGATACGCAGTATTTT,CASSKADRASGVTLGDTQYF
TRBJ2-7,NA,TRBV4-1,TRBD1,14,TGCGCCAGCAGCCTGGGACAGGACTCCTACGAGCAGTACTTC,CASSLGQDSYEQYF
TRBJ2-5,NA,TRBV28,NA,14,TGTGCCAGCAGTTTATTAGGGGAACAAGAGACCCAGTACTTC,CASSLLGEQETQYF
TRBJ2-5,NA,TRBV30,TRBD2,17,TGTGCCTGGAGTAGGACTACTAGCGGGGGGTACCAAGAGACCCAGTACTTC,CAWSRTTSGGYQETQYF
TRBJ1-1,NA,TRBV15,NA,14,TGTGCCACCAGCACCGGGGGGGGAGGCACTGAAGCTTTCTTT,CATSTGGGGTEAFF
TRBJ1-4,NA,TRBV28,NA,13,TGTGCCAGCAGTTTATCATCATTCGAAAAACTGTTTTTT,CASSLSSFEKLFF
TRBJ1-5,NA,TRBV15,TRBD1,15,TGTGCCACCAGCAGAGGTACAGGGGGCGATCAGCCCCAGCATTTT,CATSRGTGGDQPQHF
TRBJ2-1,NA,TRBV7-6,TRBD1,13,TGTGCCAGCAGCCTGACAGGGGGCTTTGAGCAGTTCTTC,CASSLTGGFEQFF
TRBJ1-2,NA,TRBV6-5,TRBD1,12,TGTGCCAGCAGGGGGACAGTCAATGGCTACACCTTC,CASRGTVNGYTF
TRBJ2-7,NA,TRBV6-1,NA,11,TGTGCCAGCAGCGGGACCTACGAGCAGTACTTC,CASSGTYEQYF
TRBJ1-4,NA,TRBV27,TRBD1,14,TGTGCCAGCAGTCTCGGACAGGGATTGGAAAAACTGTTTTTT,CASSLGQGLEKLFF
TRBJ2-3,NA,TRBV19,TRBD1,18,TGTGCCAGTAGTACCGGAATTGGGACAGGAAAAGGCACAGATACGCAGTATTTT,CASSTGIGTGKGTDTQYF
TRBJ1-1,NA,TRBV7-2,NA,16,TGTGCCAGCAGAAAGCTAGAGGACGGCGGCGGGACTGAAGCTTTCTTT,CASRKLEDGGGTEAFF
TRBJ2-3,NA,TRBV25-1,TRBD2,15,TGTGCCAGCAGTGCCTTAGCGGGGGAAGCAGATACGCAGTATTTT,CASSALAGEADTQYF
TRBJ1-5,NA,TRBV18,NA,14,TGTGCCAGCTCACCTTTCCAGGAGGGTCAGCCCCAGCATTTT,CASSPFQEGQPQHF
TRBJ1-1,NA,TRBV6-1,NA,14,TGTGCCAGCAGTGAAGTGGTCGGGAACACTGAAGCTTTCTTT,CASSEVVGNTEAFF
TRBJ2-7,NA,TRBV7-9,TRBD2,15,TGTGCCAGCAGCTTAGACGGGACTAGAGGTTACGAGCAGTACTTC,CASSLDGTRGYEQYF
TRBJ2-7,few,TRBV6-1,NA,12,TGTGCCAGCAGTGAAGCGAGCGACGAGCAGTACTTC,CASSEASDEQYF
TRBJ2-2,NA,TRBV7-2,TRBD2,15,TGTGCCAGCAGCTTTCTAGCGGGGGCATCCGGGGAGCTGTTTTTT,CASSFLAGASGELFF
TRBJ1-3,NA,TRBV23-1,NA,17,TGCGCCAGCAGTCATCACCGGGGGATGGGCTCTGGAAACACCATATATTTT,CASSHHRGMGSGNTIYF
TRBJ2-3,once,TRBV7-9,TRBD1,17,TGTGCCAGCAGCGTGGACAGGGATATACTCCGGGGAGATACGCAGTATTTT,CASSVDRDILRGDTQYF
TRBJ2-2,NA,TRBV19,NA,14,TGTGCCAGTAGTTCGGGGGAAGTGACCGGGGAGCTGTTTTTT,CASSSGEVTGELFF
TRBJ1-1,NA,TRBV25-1,TRBD1,14,TGTGCCAGCTCACACGCCGGGACAGGGACTGAAGCTTTCTTT,CASSHAGTGTEAFF